The 16 T cell receptor beta chains listed next were all sequenced from one sample in a study of shared clonotypes between healthy human individuals. Produced via immunoSEQ multiplex PCR; TCRdb's table is partial and in-frame only. This table has roughly 2,300,000 clones, around 93% appearing once. What was sequenced was naive CD4+ T cells from PBMCs. The subset denotes: CD45RA+ positively selected. These receptors were obtained from a young man in good health. Some clones in this sample may be carry-over from other donors' samples.

This clone has just one count. The rearrangement links TRBV2 to TRBJ1-4; no clear D. The CDR3 is 13 residues long. The V gene lost 4 bases and the J gene lost 8 bases, with 11 bases spanning the gap. Germline values: CDR1 SNHLY, CDR2 FYNNEI. CDR3 coding DNA: TGTGCCAGCAGTGTTATGGGGTGGGAAAAACTGTTTTTT. Translated: CASSVMGWEKLFF.

The chain uses TRBV29-1 and TRBJ1-2, with TRBD1 matching over 7 bases. This CDR3 has 14 amino acids. Per germline, CDR1 SQVTM and CDR2 ANQGSEA. The V and J ends lost 7 bases and 4 bases, in that order; junction bases with no gene match: 12. In DNA, the CDR3 is TGCAGCGCCACAGACAGGGAAGTTGGCTATGGCTACACCTTC. Translation gives CSATDREVGYGYTF.

The rearrangement joins TRBV2 to TRBJ2-7; 7 bases map to TRBD1. The germline gives CDR1 SNHLY, CDR2 FYNNEI. The V segment lost 2 bases and the J segment 3 bases; nucleotides outside the gene matches: 7. This CDR3 has 15 amino acids. This CDR3 reads CASSELAGTDYEQYF. The CDR3 coding sequence is TGTGCCAGCAGTGAACTAGCCGGGACAGACTACGAGCAGTACTTC.

The genes are TRBV6-5 and TRBJ2-1; TRBD1 matches at 9 bases. Germline V gene lookup returns CDR1 MNHEY and CDR2 SVGAGI. V lost 6 bases to trimming and J lost 4 bases; unmatched junction nucleotides: 7. The CDR3 totals 15 residues. CDR3 amino acids: CASSFRDREYNEQFF. CDR3 DNA: TGTGCCAGCAGCTTCCGGGACAGGGAATACAATGAGCAGTTCTTC.

This chain joins TRBV18 and TRBJ1-6; the D gene is possibly TRBD1 (6 bases). The V gene's germline CDR1 is KGHSH and CDR2 LQKENI. The CDR3 consists of 14 residues. The V end lost 6 bases, the J end lost 10 bases, and 16 bases lay between the germline ends. Here the CDR3 DNA reads TGTGCCAGCTCCCGCTTAGGGGGAGAGTCACCCCTCCACTTT. This codes for CASSRLGGESPLHF.

This clone was detected a few times. The rearrangement joins TRBV2 to TRBJ2-7, with 7 positions matching TRBD1. The length of the CDR3 is 13 residues. J was trimmed by 4 bases and V by 11 bases; bases with no gene match: 11. Germline CDR1 is SNHLY and CDR2 is FYNNEI. CDR3 bases: TGTGCCGGGTCATTGACAGGGACATACGAGCAGTACTTC. It encodes CAGSLTGTYEQYF. Based on the CDR3 plus reference TRBV2 and TRBJ2-7, the full variable domain is EPEVTQTPSHQVTQMGQEVILRCVPISNHLYFYWYRQILGQKVEFLVSFYNNEISEKSEIFDDQFSVERPDGSNFTLKIRSTKLEDSAMYFCAGSLTGTYEQYFGPGTRLTVT.

This clone appeared once. The chain employs TRBV7-9 and TRBJ2-1; 12 nucleotides match TRBD1. J lost 8 bases, V lost 3 bases, and 11 bases had no gene match. Germline V lookup: CDR1 SEHNR, CDR2 FQNEAQ (reference sequence). The CDR3 consists of 17 residues. CDR3 sequence reads: CASSFRRGQGALDEQFF. In DNA, the CDR3 is TGTGCCAGCAGCTTCAGAAGGGGACAGGGGGCTTTAGATGAGCAGTTCTTC.

V and J are TRBV4-2 and TRBJ2-7; 9 bases match TRBD2. The CDR3 runs to 16 residues. CDR1 is LGHNA, CDR2 YNFKEQ, per germline. V lost 1 base to trimming and J lost 4 bases; unmatched junction nucleotides: 8. As DNA, the CDR3 is TGTGCCAGCAGCCAAGGGGGTAGCGGGAGTGTGTACGAGCAGTACTTC. Translation: CASSQGGSGSVYEQYF.

This chain joins TRBV28 and TRBJ1-1, with D perhaps TRBD1 (5 bases). V lost 10 bases, J lost 0 bases, and 12 bases lay in between. CDR1 is MDHEN, CDR2 SYDVKM, per germline. The CDR3 length is 13 residues. As DNA, the CDR3 is TGTGCCATCCTTGGGACGGTGAACACTGAAGCTTTCTTT. Translating it yields CAILGTVNTEAFF.

The chain recombines TRBV7-9 with TRBJ2-2; TRBD1 might be the D (6 bases). CDR3 length: 13 residues. Trimming took off 8 bases at V and 3 bases at J, with 10 bases between the two ends. Per the germline V gene, CDR1 is SEHNR and CDR2 is FQNEAQ (reference sequence). The CDR3 here is CASRDTDTGELFF. In DNA form, the CDR3 reads TGTGCCAGCCGGGACACCGACACCGGGGAGCTGTTTTTT.

This chain joins TRBV11-2 and TRBJ2-1, with no clear D. The CDR3 contains 15 residues. V was pared by 7 bases and J by 2 bases, with 15 bases between. CDR1 SGHAT and CDR2 FQNNGV come from the germline V gene. The CDR3 spells CASTHPGLTYNEQFF. For the CDR3, the DNA is TGTGCCAGCACCCACCCGGGTCTTACCTACAATGAGCAGTTCTTC.

This clone has just a few counts. The chain recombines TRBV27 with TRBJ1-1; no clear D. The V and J ends lost 3 bases and 6 bases respectively, with 20 bases between them. CDR1 MNHEY and CDR2 SMNVEV come from the germline V gene (reference sequence). The length of the CDR3 is 16 residues. CDR3 residues: CASSFMSAGLGAEAFF. The CDR3, as DNA: TGTGCCAGCAGTTTTATGTCGGCCGGTCTCGGGGCTGAAGCTTTCTTT.

The genes are TRBV7-3 and TRBJ2-1; D unresolved. Germline V lookup: CDR1 SGHTA, CDR2 FQGTGA. V lost 5 bases to trimming and J lost 3 bases, with 11 bases between them. The CDR3 contains 14 residues. CDR3 DNA sequence: TGTGCCAGCAGCCTCTCTTCTTTCTACAATGAGCAGTTCTTC. Protein product: CASSLSSFYNEQFF.

The J gene is TRBJ1-2, the V gene TRBV6-5, with unresolved D. CDR3 length equals 10 residues. Trimming stripped 4 bases from V and 7 bases from J, with 4 bases between. Germline loops: CDR1 MNHEY, CDR2 SVGAGI. Written as DNA, the CDR3 is TGTGCCAGCAGTTCCCTTGGCTACACCTTC. This translates into CASSSLGYTF.

This chain connects TRBV18 to TRBJ2-3; D could derive from TRBD1 or TRBD2 (6 bases each). The V end lost 3 bases, the J end lost 8 bases, and 18 bases lay between the germline ends. Germline CDR1 and CDR2: KGHSH and LQKENI. The CDR3 has 15 residues. The CDR3 nucleotides read TGTGCCAGCTCACCCTCGCCTCCCGGAGGGGGTACGCAGTATTTT. Translation gives CASSPSPPGGGTQYF. The full variable domain, its missing parts supplied by reference TRBV18 and TRBJ2-3, is NAGVMQNPRHLVRRRGQEARLRCSPMKGHSHVYWYRQLPEEGLKFMVYLQKENIIDESGMPKERFSAEFPKEGPSILRIQQVVRGDSAAYFCASSPSPPGGGTQYFGPGTRLTVL.

This clone is a singleton in its sample. The chain carries TRBV11-2 and TRBJ2-1; D call uncertain. Deletions cut 6 bases from V and 14 bases from J, with 35 bases between. The CDR3 has 18 residues. Per germline, CDR1 SGHAT and CDR2 FQNNGV. The CDR3 region is CASRGPKTSPRAPTLEFF. DNA of the CDR3: TGTGCCAGCAGAGGTCCGAAGACCTCTCCCCGGGCCCCAACACTCGAGTTCTTC.